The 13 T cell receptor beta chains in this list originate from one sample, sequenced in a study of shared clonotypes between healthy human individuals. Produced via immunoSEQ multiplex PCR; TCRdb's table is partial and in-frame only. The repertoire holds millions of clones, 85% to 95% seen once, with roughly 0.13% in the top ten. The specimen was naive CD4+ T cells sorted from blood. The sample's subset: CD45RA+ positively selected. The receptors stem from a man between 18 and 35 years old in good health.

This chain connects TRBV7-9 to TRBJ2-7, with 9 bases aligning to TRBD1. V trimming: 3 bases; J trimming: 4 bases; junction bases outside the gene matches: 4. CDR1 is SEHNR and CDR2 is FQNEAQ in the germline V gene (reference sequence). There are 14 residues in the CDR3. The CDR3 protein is CASSLVGQGYEQYF. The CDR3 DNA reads TGTGCCAGCAGCTTGGTGGGACAGGGTTACGAGCAGTACTTC.

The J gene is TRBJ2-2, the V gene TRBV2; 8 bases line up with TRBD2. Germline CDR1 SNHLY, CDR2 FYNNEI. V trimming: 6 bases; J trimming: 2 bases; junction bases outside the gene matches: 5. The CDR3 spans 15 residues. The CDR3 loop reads CASRSGGTNTGELFF. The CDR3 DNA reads TGTGCCAGCAGGAGCGGGGGCACTAACACCGGGGAGCTGTTTTTT.

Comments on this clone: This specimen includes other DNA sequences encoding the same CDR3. In DNA, the CDR3 is TGTGCCAGCAGTCCCGTGGGGCAGCCCCAGCATTTT. Translated, it gives CASSPVGQPQHF. The chain employs TRBV28 and TRBJ1-5; D is ambiguous. Trimming pared 5 bases from V and 7 bases from J, leaving 9 bases between. The CDR3 contains 12 residues. From germline, CDR1 is MDHEN and CDR2 SYDVKM.

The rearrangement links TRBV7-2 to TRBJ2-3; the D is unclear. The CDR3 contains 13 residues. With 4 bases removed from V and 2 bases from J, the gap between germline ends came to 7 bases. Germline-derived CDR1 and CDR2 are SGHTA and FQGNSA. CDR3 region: CASSSTFTDTQYF. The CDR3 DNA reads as TGTGCCAGCAGCTCCACTTTCACAGATACGCAGTATTTT.

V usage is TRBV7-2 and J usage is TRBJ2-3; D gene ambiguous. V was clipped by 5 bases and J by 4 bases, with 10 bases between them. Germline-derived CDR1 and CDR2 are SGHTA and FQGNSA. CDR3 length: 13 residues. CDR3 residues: CASSRRASDTQYF. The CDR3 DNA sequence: TGTGCCAGCAGCCGACGGGCTTCAGATACGCAGTATTTT.

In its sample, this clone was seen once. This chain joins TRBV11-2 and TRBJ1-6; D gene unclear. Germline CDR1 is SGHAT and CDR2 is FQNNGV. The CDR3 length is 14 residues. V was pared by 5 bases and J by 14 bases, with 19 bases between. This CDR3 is CASSLEFYRPALHF. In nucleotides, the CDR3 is TGTGCCAGCAGCCTCGAGTTTTACCGTCCGGCCCTCCACTTT.

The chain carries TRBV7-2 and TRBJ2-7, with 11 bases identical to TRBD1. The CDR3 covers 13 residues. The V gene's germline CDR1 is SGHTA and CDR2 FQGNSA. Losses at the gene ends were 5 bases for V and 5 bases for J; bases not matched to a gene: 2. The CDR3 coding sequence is TGTGCCAGCAGCAGGACAGGGGGCAACGAGCAGTACTTC. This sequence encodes CASSRTGGNEQYF.

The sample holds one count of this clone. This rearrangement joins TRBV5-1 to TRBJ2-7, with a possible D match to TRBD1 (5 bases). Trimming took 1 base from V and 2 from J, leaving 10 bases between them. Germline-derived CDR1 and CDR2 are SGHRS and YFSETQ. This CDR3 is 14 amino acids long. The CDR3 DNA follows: TGCGCCAGCAGCTTGAGGACACCAGCCTACGAGCAGTACTTC. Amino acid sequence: CASSLRTPAYEQYF.

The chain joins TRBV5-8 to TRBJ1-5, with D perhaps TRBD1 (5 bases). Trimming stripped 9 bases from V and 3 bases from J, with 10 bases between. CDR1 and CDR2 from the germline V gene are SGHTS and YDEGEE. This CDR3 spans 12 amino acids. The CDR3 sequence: CATGQFNQPQHF. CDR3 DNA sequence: TGTGCCACGGGGCAGTTCAATCAGCCCCAGCATTTT.

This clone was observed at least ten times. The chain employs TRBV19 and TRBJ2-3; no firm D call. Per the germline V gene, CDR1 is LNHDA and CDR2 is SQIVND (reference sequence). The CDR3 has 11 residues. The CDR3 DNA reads TGTGCGGTGGGGATCACAGATACGCAGTATTTT. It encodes CAVGITDTQYF.

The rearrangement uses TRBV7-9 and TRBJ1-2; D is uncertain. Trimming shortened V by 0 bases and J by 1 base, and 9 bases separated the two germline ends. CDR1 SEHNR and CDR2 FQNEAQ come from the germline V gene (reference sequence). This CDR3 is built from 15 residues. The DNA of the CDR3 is TGTGCCAGCAGCTTAGCAGGATATCTTAACTATGGCTACACCTTC. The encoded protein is CASSLAGYLNYGYTF.

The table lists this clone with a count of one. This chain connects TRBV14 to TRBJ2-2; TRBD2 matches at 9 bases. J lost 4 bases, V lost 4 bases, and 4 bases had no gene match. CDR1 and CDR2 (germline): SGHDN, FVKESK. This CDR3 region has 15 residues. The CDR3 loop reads CASSPLAGVTGELFF. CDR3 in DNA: TGTGCCAGCAGCCCCTTAGCGGGAGTCACCGGGGAGCTGTTTTTT.

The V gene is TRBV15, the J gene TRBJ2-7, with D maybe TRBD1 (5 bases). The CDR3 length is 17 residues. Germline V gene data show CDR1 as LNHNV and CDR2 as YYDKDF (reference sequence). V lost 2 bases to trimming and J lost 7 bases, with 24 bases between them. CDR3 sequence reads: CATSRIRSTAQGKEQYF. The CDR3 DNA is TGTGCCACCAGCAGAATACGCAGTACCGCTCAGGGCAAGGAGCAGTACTTC.